This is a list of T cell receptor beta chains from one sample in a study of CD8+ T cells in alopecia areata. Profiling relied on immunoSEQ multiplex PCR, and the TCRdb table lists in-frame clones only, not all of them. Among around 300,000 clones listed, roughly 63% were seen once. The sequencing here drew on CD4+ T cells sorted from blood, taken at week 52, from a patient treated with tofacitinib. These receptors originate from a human donor with alopecia areata. Each CDR3 is given with its conserved first and last residue. Each record gives: V gene, J gene, D gene, clone size, CDR3 length, CDR3 protein, CDR3 DNA. The D gene is left open where the match is weak. Rows may omit the clone size; those that give it use once, few, many or a size class.

V gene: TRBV30; J gene: TRBJ2-7; D gene: -; clone size: -; CDR3 length: 13; CDR3 protein: CAWSEPASYEQYF; CDR3 DNA: TGTGCCTGGAGTGAGCCTGCCTCCTACGAGCAGTACTTC
V gene: TRBV9; J gene: TRBJ2-1; D gene: -; clone size: once; CDR3 length: 13; CDR3 protein: CASSVQDGDEQFF; CDR3 DNA: TGTGCCAGCAGCGTACAGGATGGGGATGAGCAGTTCTTC
V gene: TRBV19; J gene: TRBJ2-3; D gene: TRBD2; clone size: -; CDR3 length: 16; CDR3 protein: CASTQRGLPSTDTQYF; CDR3 DNA: TGTGCCAGTACCCAGCGGGGACTCCCTTCCACAGATACGCAGTATTTT
V gene: TRBV29-1; J gene: TRBJ1-1; D gene: -; clone size: -; CDR3 length: 12; CDR3 protein: CSVVRGNTEAFF; CDR3 DNA: TGCAGCGTTGTTCGGGGGAACACTGAAGCTTTCTTT
V gene: TRBV18; J gene: TRBJ2-5; D gene: -; clone size: -; CDR3 length: 11; CDR3 protein: CASSSRETQYF; CDR3 DNA: TGTGCCAGCTCTTCCAGAGAGACCCAGTACTTC
V gene: TRBV7-3; J gene: TRBJ1-2; D gene: -; clone size: few; CDR3 length: 14; CDR3 protein: CASSPRQGGYGYTF; CDR3 DNA: TGTGCCAGCAGCCCCCGGCAGGGCGGCTATGGCTACACCTTC
V gene: TRBV5-1; J gene: TRBJ2-7; D gene: -; clone size: -; CDR3 length: 14; CDR3 protein: CASSLGLVLVEQYF; CDR3 DNA: TGCGCCAGCAGCTTGGGACTAGTCCTGGTAGAGCAGTACTTC
V gene: TRBV25-1; J gene: TRBJ2-1; D gene: -; clone size: -; CDR3 length: 12; CDR3 protein: CASSEYINEQFF; CDR3 DNA: TGTGCCAGCAGTGAATACATCAATGAGCAGTTCTTC
V gene: TRBV4-1; J gene: TRBJ1-5; D gene: TRBD1; clone size: once; CDR3 length: 14; CDR3 protein: CASSLRTGDQPQHF; CDR3 DNA: TGCGCCAGCAGCCTTAGGACAGGGGATCAGCCCCAGCATTTT
V gene: TRBV30; J gene: TRBJ1-5; D gene: -; clone size: -; CDR3 length: 15; CDR3 protein: CAWSSPRWSNQPQHF; CDR3 DNA: TGTGCCTGGAGCTCTCCCAGGTGGAGCAATCAGCCCCAGCATTTT
V gene: TRBV7-2; J gene: TRBJ2-7; D gene: -; clone size: -; CDR3 length: 12; CDR3 protein: CASSLRLYEQYF; CDR3 DNA: TGTGCCAGCAGCTTAAGGCTCTACGAGCAGTACTTC
V gene: TRBV4-1; J gene: TRBJ2-1; D gene: TRBD2; clone size: -; CDR3 length: 16; CDR3 protein: CASSQPGTNTSGEQFF; CDR3 DNA: TGCGCCAGCAGCCAACCCGGGACTAACACGTCAGGTGAGCAGTTCTTC
V gene: TRBV11-1; J gene: TRBJ2-7; D gene: TRBD2; clone size: -; CDR3 length: 17; CDR3 protein: CASSSPGLAGSSYEQYF; CDR3 DNA: TGTGCCAGCAGCTCGCCGGGACTAGCGGGGAGCTCCTACGAGCAGTACTTC